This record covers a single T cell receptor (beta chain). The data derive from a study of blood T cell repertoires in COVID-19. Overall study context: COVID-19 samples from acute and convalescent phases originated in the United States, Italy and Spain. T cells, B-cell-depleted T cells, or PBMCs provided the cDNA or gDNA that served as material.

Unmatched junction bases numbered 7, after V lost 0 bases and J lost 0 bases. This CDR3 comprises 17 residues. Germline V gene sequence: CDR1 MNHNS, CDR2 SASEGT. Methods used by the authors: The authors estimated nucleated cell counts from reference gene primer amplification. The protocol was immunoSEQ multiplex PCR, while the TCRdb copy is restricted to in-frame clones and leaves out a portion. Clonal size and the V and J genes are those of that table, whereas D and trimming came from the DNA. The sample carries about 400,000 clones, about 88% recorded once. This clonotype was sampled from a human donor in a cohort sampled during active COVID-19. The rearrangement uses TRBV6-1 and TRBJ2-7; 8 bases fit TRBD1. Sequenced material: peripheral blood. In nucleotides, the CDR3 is TGTGCCAGCAGTGAAGCCTTACCGGGACAGGCCTCCTACGAGCAGTACTTC. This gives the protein CASSEALPGQASYEQYF.